This T cell receptor beta chain was found in a study of CD8 T cells in ankylosing spondylitis. Findings and limits, study-wide: Earlier work had already found some motif variants in reactive arthritis synovial fluid and blood. Disease-linked clones were reportedly significantly enriched in matched ankylosing spondylitis synovial fluid.

Construction of TCR beta libraries was performed using quantitative 5'-RACE with molecular barcodes. MiXCR, applied by TCRdb to the 5' RACE reads, yields one record per CDR3 protein. The repertoire holds 250,000 to 350,000 distinct CDR3 sequences, with roughly 20% as singletons. This clonotype was seen only a few times. Its antigen is unknown. The ends were cut back, 4 bases at V and 3 bases at J, with 17 bases in the middle. This CDR3 is 15 amino acids long. The germline CDR1 and CDR2 sequences are SQVTM and ANQGSEA. V and J are TRBV29-1 and TRBJ2-3; no clear D. What was sequenced was blood, either unsorted or a sorted T cell fraction (not recorded which). The receptor was isolated from a female donor with ankylosing spondylitis or in good health (not recorded which). Here the CDR3 reads CSVVFYERMTDTQYF. The DNA for the CDR3 is TGCAGCGTTGTGTTCTACGAGCGTATGACAGATACGCAGTATTTT.